This T cell receptor beta chain was observed in a study of blood T cell repertoires in COVID-19. Method: immunoSEQ multiplex PCR; TCRdb's copy keeps in-frame clones and lacks some. Of about 70,000 clones detected, 75% to 90% appear once; the ten largest clones hold roughly 4.6%. V gave up 4 bases and J gave up 4 bases, with 15 bases separating them. From germline, CDR1 is SGHNT and CDR2 YYREEE (reference sequence). The CDR3 sequence is 15 residues long. In its sample, this clone was seen once. The J gene is TRBJ1-3, the V gene TRBV5-4; D may be TRBD1 (6 bases). The specimen was peripheral blood. The TCR was taken from a man at least 80 years old with acute or convalescent COVID-19. CDR3 DNA: TGTGCCAGCAGCCCCGGGGGGGCGGAGGGAAACACCATATATTTT. Its translation is CASSPGGAEGNTIYF.